This is a list of T cell receptor beta chains from one sample in a study of blood T cells in healthy people across ages. TCRdb re-derived calls from the 5' RACE reads in MiXCR, one entry per CDR3 protein. The repertoire includes 1.5 million to 2 million distinct CDR3 sequences, roughly 28% of them detected once, and roughly 8.2% sits in the top ten. Specimen: blood. These receptors were obtained from a woman aged 25 to 39 in good health. The CDR3 runs from the conserved cysteine through the conserved F or W. The D gene is left open where the match is weak. Some rows mark clone size as missing; the rest say once, few, many or name a class of expanded clone.

CDR3 length	D gene	clone size	J gene	V gene	CDR3 protein	CDR3 DNA
12	NA	few	TRBJ1-1	TRBV12-3/TRBV12-4	CASSFGPAGAFF	TGTGCCAGCAGTTTTGGTCCAGCAGGAGCTTTCTTT
12	TRBD2	NA	TRBJ2-5	TRBV20-1	CSVWAGEETQYF	TGCAGTGTTTGGGCGGGGGAAGAGACCCAGTACTTC
15	NA	NA	TRBJ2-7	TRBV7-2	CASSLRPGKNYEQYF	TGTGCCAGCAGCTTACGGCCAGGGAAGAATTACGAGCAGTACTTC
16	NA	NA	TRBJ1-4	TRBV4-1	CASSELRTATNEKLFF	TGCGCCAGCAGCGAGCTAAGGACAGCAACTAATGAAAAACTGTTTTTT
17	TRBD1	NA	TRBJ1-5	TRBV7-9	CASSLYGQGLSNQPQHF	TGTGCCAGCAGCTTATACGGACAGGGGCTAAGCAATCAGCCCCAGCATTTT
15	NA	NA	TRBJ1-6	TRBV29-1	CIVEDPAAPQGTFHF	TGCATCGTTGAAGATCCCGCTGCACCTCAAGGCACCTTCCACTTT
14	NA	few	TRBJ2-2	TRBV10-1	CASAGRSNTGELFF	TGCGCCAGCGCGGGACGGTCGAACACCGGGGAGCTGTTTTTT
18	TRBD1	NA	TRBJ2-1	TRBV4-2	CASSQDNVRGQGSNEQFF	TGTGCCAGCAGCCAAGATAATGTGAGGGGACAGGGTAGCAATGAGCAGTTCTTC
15	NA	NA	TRBJ1-1	TRBV28	CASSLTVTLNTEAFF	TGTGCCAGCAGTTTGACAGTAACATTGAACACTGAAGCTTTCTTT
14	NA	NA	TRBJ2-3	TRBV2	CASIRLIRTDTQYF	TGTGCCAGCATTAGACTAATTCGCACAGATACGCAGTATTTT
14	NA	few	TRBJ1-2	TRBV10-3	CAISEAQGRDGYTF	TGTGCCATCAGTGAGGCCCAGGGTAGGGATGGCTACACCTTC
13	NA	NA	TRBJ2-2	TRBV10-3	CALQTTSTGELFF	TGTGCCCTCCAGACGACCTCAACCGGGGAGCTGTTTTTT
14	TRBD1	few	TRBJ2-7	TRBV27	CASSFAQGSYEQYF	TGTGCCAGCAGTTTCGCACAGGGGTCCTACGAGCAGTACTTC
14	NA	many	TRBJ2-1	TRBV9	CASSPRHRVDEQFF	TGTGCCAGCAGCCCCAGACACAGGGTGGATGAGCAGTTCTTC
14	TRBD1	NA	TRBJ1-1	TRBV29-1	CSVERGTGRTEAFF	TGCAGCGTTGAGCGGGGGACAGGACGAACTGAAGCTTTCTTT
13	NA	NA	TRBJ1-5	TRBV5-1	CASSLGGNHPQHF	TGCGCCAGCAGCTTGGGGGGCAATCATCCCCAGCATTTT
17	NA	NA	TRBJ2-6	TRBV6-6	CASSYFSSGSGANVLTF	TGTGCCAGCAGTTACTTTAGCTCAGGCTCTGGGGCCAACGTCCTGACTTTC
14	TRBD1	many	TRBJ2-7	TRBV7-2	CASSSVDRVERQYF	TGTGCCAGCAGCTCCGTAGACAGGGTAGAAAGGCAGTACTTC
15	NA	NA	TRBJ2-1	TRBV29-1	CSVDGFSSSYNEQFF	TGCAGCGTTGACGGGTTTTCCAGCTCCTACAATGAGCAGTTCTTC
17	TRBD2	NA	TRBJ2-1	TRBV20-1	CSVLNPRLAGSYNEQFF	TGCAGTGTCTTAAACCCAAGACTAGCGGGGAGTTACAATGAGCAGTTCTTC
13	NA	many	TRBJ1-5	TRBV5-1	CASSSSGDQPQHF	TGTGCCAGCAGCTCCTCAGGGGATCAGCCCCAGCATTTT
15	NA	NA	TRBJ2-1	TRBV12-3/TRBV12-4	CASSTLGAIYNEQFF	TGTGCCAGCAGCACCTTAGGAGCGATCTACAATGAGCAGTTCTTC
14	NA	NA	TRBJ2-5	TRBV15	CATSRDHGGETQYF	TGTGCCACCAGCAGAGATCACGGCGGGGAGACCCAGTACTTC
13	TRBD1	NA	TRBJ2-7	TRBV5-6	CASSTQGAREQYF	TGTGCCAGCAGCACACAGGGGGCGCGTGAGCAGTACTTC
13	NA	NA	TRBJ2-3	TRBV3-1	CASSNPLTDTQYF	TGTGCCAGCAGCAACCCCTTAACAGATACGCAGTATTTT
16	TRBD2	NA	TRBJ2-5	TRBV20-1	CSANSGLAGAQETQYF	TGCAGTGCTAACTCTGGACTAGCGGGCGCCCAAGAGACCCAGTACTTC
19	TRBD1	NA	TRBJ1-1	TRBV20-1	CSARGHNRDREEVGSEAFF	TGCAGTGCTAGAGGTCATAACCGGGACAGGGAAGAGGTTGGCTCTGAAGCTTTCTTT
15	TRBD1	many	TRBJ1-5	TRBV7-2	CASSSDGTGYQPQHF	TGTGCCAGCAGCTCTGACGGGACAGGTTATCAGCCCCAGCATTTT
17	TRBD1	many	TRBJ1-2	TRBV3-1	CASSQGSAQGAYYGYTF	TGTGCCAGCAGCCAAGGGTCGGCTCAGGGGGCCTACTATGGCTACACCTTC
13	NA	NA	TRBJ1-4	TRBV15	CATSIEIREKLFF	TGTGCCACCAGCATAGAAATACGGGAAAAACTGTTTTTT
15	TRBD1	NA	TRBJ2-7	TRBV20-1	CSARDIGTGSYEQYF	TGCAGTGCTAGAGATATTGGGACAGGCTCCTACGAGCAGTACTTC
17	NA	NA	TRBJ1-5	TRBV6-2/TRBV6-3	CASSYGGPHVGNQPQHF	TGTGCCAGCAGTTACGGCGGACCCCACGTGGGCAATCAGCCCCAGCATTTT
15	NA	many	TRBJ1-5	TRBV10-3	CAISPTDHSNQPQHF	TGTGCCATCAGCCCGACGGACCATAGCAATCAGCCCCAGCATTTT
15	TRBD1	NA	TRBJ2-2	TRBV2	CASRTGTGGTGELFF	TGTGCCAGCAGGACCGGGACAGGGGGAACCGGGGAGCTGTTTTTT
15	TRBD1	once	TRBJ2-7	TRBV4-1	CASSQDRGPRYEQYF	TGCGCCAGCAGCCAAGACAGGGGGCCCCGCTACGAGCAGTACTTC
13	NA	NA	TRBJ1-1	TRBV29-1	CSVERGGRTEAFF	TGCAGCGTTGAACGAGGGGGGCGAACTGAAGCTTTCTTT
12	NA	NA	TRBJ1-1	TRBV6-2/TRBV6-3	CATQTGPYEAFF	TGTGCCACCCAGACAGGACCGTACGAAGCTTTCTTT
16	NA	NA	TRBJ1-2	TRBV5-6	CASSLFEQGINYSYTF	TGTGCCAGCAGCTTATTCGAACAGGGAATTAACTATAGCTACACCTTC
20	TRBD2	NA	TRBJ2-3	TRBV7-2	CASSLERGLAGEVGTDTQYF	TGTGCCAGCAGCTTAGAAAGGGGACTAGCGGGAGAGGTCGGCACAGATACGCAGTATTTT
16	TRBD1	NA	TRBJ2-1	TRBV6-5	CASSPFLTTGRNEQFF	TGTGCCAGCAGTCCCTTTCTGACGACAGGGCGGAATGAGCAGTTCTTC
14	TRBD1	many	TRBJ2-7	TRBV7-2	CASSWGQRLGEQYF	TGTGCCAGCAGCTGGGGACAGAGGCTTGGAGAGCAGTACTTC
16	TRBD2	NA	TRBJ2-1	TRBV11-2	CASRPGGRSSYNEQFF	TGTGCCAGCAGACCCGGCGGGAGGAGCTCCTACAATGAGCAGTTCTTC
15	NA	NA	TRBJ1-5	TRBV6-1	CASSPTGPAVKPQHF	TGTGCCAGCAGTCCCACTGGACCGGCTGTAAAGCCCCAGCATTTT
13	NA	few	TRBJ2-3	TRBV20-1	CSANRASTDTQYF	TGCAGTGCCAATCGTGCTAGCACAGATACGCAGTATTTT
16	TRBD1	NA	TRBJ1-4	TRBV12-3/TRBV12-4	CASSRQGGVPNGKLFF	TGTGCCAGCAGCCGACAGGGAGGGGTGCCTAATGGAAAACTGTTTTTT
16	NA	many	TRBJ2-7	TRBV28	CASSRPPPRGAYEQYF	TGTGCCAGCAGTCGCCCACCCCCACGGGGAGCCTACGAGCAGTACTTC
14	NA	many	TRBJ1-5	TRBV7-2	CASSFWDSNQPQHF	TGTGCCAGCAGCTTTTGGGATAGCAATCAGCCCCAGCATTTT
12	NA	few	TRBJ2-2	TRBV29-1	CSVERESGELFF	TGCAGCGTTGAGAGAGAGTCCGGGGAGCTGTTTTTT
15	NA	few	TRBJ2-3	TRBV7-8	CASSYSTRGTDTQYF	TGTGCCAGCAGCTATAGTACACGGGGCACAGATACGCAGTATTTT
15	NA	NA	TRBJ2-1	TRBV20-1	CSARVPGRGPYEQFF	TGCAGTGCTAGAGTTCCCGGGAGAGGACCTTATGAGCAGTTCTTC
17	TRBD1	NA	TRBJ1-2	TRBV9	CASSVSPGQAPDYGYTF	TGTGCCAGCAGCGTATCCCCGGGACAGGCCCCTGACTATGGCTACACCTTC
14	TRBD2	NA	TRBJ2-7	TRBV20-1	CSARHAGGSYEQYF	TGCAGTGCCCGCCACGCCGGGGGGTCCTACGAGCAGTACTTC
13	NA	once	TRBJ2-1	TRBV20-1	CSAHGTGRNEQFF	TGTAGTGCTCACGGGACGGGGAGGAATGAGCAGTTCTTC
12	TRBD1	few	TRBJ2-1	TRBV20-1	CSAEGAPNEQFF	TGCAGTGCTGAGGGGGCCCCCAATGAGCAGTTCTTC
13	NA	NA	TRBJ2-1	TRBV5-1	CASSLGGRREQFF	TGCGCCAGCAGCTTGGGGGGACGCCGGGAGCAGTTCTTC